This TCR beta chain was found in a study of blood T cell repertoires in COVID-19. Study in general: Acute-phase and convalescent COVID-19 samples originated in the United States, Italy and Spain. From T cells, B-cell-depleted T cells, or PBMCs came the material, which was cDNA or gDNA.

Trimming left V 0 bases short and J 0 bases short, with 7 bases between. The CDR3 has 14 amino acids. Germline assignment: CDR1 SGHKS and CDR2 YYEKEE (reference sequence). Authors' processing steps: Cell counts per sample came from amplifying reference gene primers. Data came from immunoSEQ multiplex PCR; TCRdb stores just in-frame clones and leaves some out. For V, J and clone size, that table is used; D and trimming come from the DNA. The profile shows 300,000 or so clones, roughly 88% of them singletons. In Seattle, patients joined the study during active infection and were tracked longitudinally. The chain couples TRBV5-5 to TRBJ2-7; no reliable D call. The sequencing input was peripheral blood. The sequence was obtained from a woman aged 25 to 39 with COVID-19, enrolled during active disease. CDR3: CASSLGWSSYEQYF. DNA of the CDR3: TGTGCCAGCAGCTTGGGATGGAGCTCCTACGAGCAGTACTTC.